The 17 T cell receptor beta chains below come from one sample, sequenced in a study of blood T cell repertoires in COVID-19. The data were produced by immunoSEQ multiplex PCR, yet TCRdb's version contains in-frame clones alone and is incomplete. The table shows about 60,000 clones, with more than 80% occurring only once. Sequenced input: peripheral blood. The receptors derive from a human donor with active COVID-19. The donor label of this sample is uncertain.

V gene TRBV3-1 (or the pseudogene TRBV3-2) combines with J gene TRBJ2-1; 12 bases line up with TRBD1. Trimming removed 1 base from V and 7 bases from J; junction bases left unmatched: 5. The CDR3 consists of 16 residues. CDR1 LGHDT and CDR2 YNNKEL come from the germline V gene (reference sequence). The CDR3 coding sequence is TGTGCCAGCAGCCAAGGGGACAGGGGGCGTCGGAATGAGCAGTTCTTC. It yields the protein CASSQGDRGRRNEQFF.

The table lists this clone with a few counts. J is TRBJ2-2 and V is TRBV7-9, with 8 bases matching TRBD2. This CDR3 has 17 amino acids. V gave up 0 bases and J gave up 7 bases; unmatched junction bases: 10. Germline values: CDR1 SEHNR, CDR2 FQNEAQ (reference sequence). The CDR3 coding sequence is TGTGCCAGCAGCTTAGCCACAGCGGGAGAGATGGTCGGGGAGCTGTTTTTT. This gives the protein CASSLATAGEMVGELFF.

The genes are TRBV14 and TRBJ1-2, with TRBD1 as a possible D gene (6 bases). In germline, CDR1 is SGHDN, CDR2 FVKESK. The CDR3 has 14 residues. The V gene lost 0 bases and the J gene lost 3 bases, with 8 bases spanning the gap. CDR3: CASSQDTGHYGYTF. CDR3 in DNA: TGTGCCAGCAGCCAAGATACAGGGCACTATGGCTACACCTTC.

The CDR3 sequence is CATSDLGRGTTNTGELFF. As DNA, the CDR3 is TGTGCCACCAGTGATTTGGGGCGAGGGACTACGAACACCGGGGAGCTGTTTTTT. The chain couples TRBV24-1 to TRBJ2-2; TRBD2 agrees at 7 bases. The trim removed 0 bases at V and 0 bases at J, leaving 6 bases unmatched. Per the germline V gene, CDR1 is KGHDR and CDR2 is SFDVKD. The CDR3 sequence is 18 residues long.

This chain joins TRBV5-8 and TRBJ1-2, with 8 nucleotides matching TRBD1. CDR1 is SGHTS, CDR2 YDEGEE, per germline. Germline trimming cut 4 bases from V and 3 bases from J; bases unmatched to any gene: 17. The CDR3 length is 18 residues. In nucleotides, the CDR3 is TGTGCCAGCAGCCACCCGGGGGAAGGACAGGGTACGGACTATGGCTACACCTTC. As protein: CASSHPGEGQGTDYGYTF.

The chain uses TRBV7-9 and TRBJ1-2; no definite D call. V lost 6 bases and J lost 7, with 18 bases in between. The CDR3 has 14 residues. CDR1 is SEHNR and CDR2 is FQNEAQ in the germline V gene (reference sequence). The CDR3 DNA is TGTGCCAGCAGTCAGAAAGGGAGGTCGAGTGGCTACACCTTC. As protein: CASSQKGRSSGYTF.

The chain combines TRBV7-3 with TRBJ1-5, with no clear D. Germline loops: CDR1 SGHTA, CDR2 FQGTGA. This CDR3 contains 11 residues. V lost 1 base and J 15 bases, leaving 10 bases between the germline ends. Here the CDR3 reads CASSLSRVSHF. Here the CDR3 DNA reads TGTGCCAGCAGCTTAAGTCGGGTGTCGCATTTT.

The rearrangement uses TRBV2 and TRBJ2-7; TRBD1 aligns across 9 bases. V was pared by 3 bases and J by 5 bases, with 8 bases of the junction left unmatched. The CDR3 is made up of 15 amino acids. Germline loops: CDR1 SNHLY, CDR2 FYNNEI. CDR3 nucleotides: TGTGCCAGCAGTGATAGGGGACAGGGTAGCGACGAGCAGTACTTC. Its protein product is CASSDRGQGSDEQYF.

The V gene is TRBV6-5, the J gene TRBJ2-2; TRBD1 is a possible D gene (5 bases). Per germline, CDR1 MNHEY and CDR2 SVGAGI. The CDR3 spans 16 residues. Trimming shortened V by 0 bases and J by 5 bases, and 13 bases separated the two germline ends. The CDR3 loop reads CASSYSPSRGTGELFF. The CDR3 DNA is TGTGCCAGCAGTTACTCGCCGAGTAGGGGTACCGGGGAGCTGTTTTTT.

This rearrangement joins TRBV21-1 to TRBJ1-6. TRBV21-1 is a pseudogene locus. CDR3 length equals 12 residues. This CDR3 reads CAEEREESPLHF. CDR3 DNA: TGTGCCGAGGAAAGGGAGGAGTCACCCCTCCACTTT.

The chain uses TRBV5-1 and TRBJ2-3; tentative D call: TRBD1 (5 bases). From germline, CDR1 is SGHRS and CDR2 YFSETQ. CDR3 length: 15 residues. V was cut by 5 bases and J by 3 bases, with 16 bases left in between. CDR3 nucleotide sequence: TGCGCCAGCAGTCAAGGGGCAACAGGAACAGATACGCAGTATTTT. Amino acid sequence: CASSQGATGTDTQYF.

The chain combines TRBV5-1 with TRBJ2-3, with 14 positions matching TRBD2. The germline CDR1 and CDR2 sequences are SGHRS and YFSETQ. The CDR3 is made up of 20 amino acids. J was trimmed by 1 base and V by 2 bases; bases with no gene match: 12. CDR3 residues: CASSFGSGTSGSRGTDTQYF. In DNA, the CDR3 is TGCGCCAGCAGCTTTGGGTCGGGGACTAGCGGGAGTCGAGGCACAGATACGCAGTATTTT.

This chain joins TRBV2 and TRBJ1-2; D is ambiguous. V lost 1 base and J 4 bases, leaving 13 bases between the germline ends. CDR3 size: 15 residues. Germline CDR1 is SNHLY and CDR2 is FYNNEI. The DNA for the CDR3 is TGTGCCAGCAGTGAAGGGGCGGGTTGGGGCTATGGCTACACCTTC. Its translation is CASSEGAGWGYGYTF.

This chain connects TRBV28 to TRBJ2-1; the match to TRBD2 covers 12 bases. The germline CDR1 and CDR2 sequences are MDHEN and SYDVKM. V shed 6 bases, J shed 8 bases, and the junction held 11 bases outside the gene matches. There are 16 residues in the CDR3. This CDR3 reads CASSSMRTSGIDEQFF. The CDR3 DNA is TGTGCCAGCAGCAGCATGAGGACTAGCGGGATCGATGAGCAGTTCTTC.

The rearrangement joins TRBV11-2 to TRBJ1-1; TRBD1 agrees at 9 bases. From germline, CDR1 is SGHAT and CDR2 FQNNGV. The CDR3 contains 14 residues. Unmatched junction bases numbered 6, after V lost 6 bases and J lost 4 bases. In DNA, the CDR3 is TGTGCCAGCAGAAACCGGGACAGGGCCACTGAAGCTTTCTTT. It specifies CASRNRDRATEAFF.

The chain links TRBV21-1 to TRBJ2-2; TRBD2, the D gene given by the table, was not confirmed from the DNA. TRBV21-1 is noted as a pseudogene. CDR3 size: 18 residues. CDR3 region: CASSKTSGRVANTGELFF. The CDR3 DNA reads TGTGCCAGCAGCAAGACTAGCGGGAGGGTCGCGAACACCGGGGAGCTGTTTTTT.

The chain has TRBV19 and TRBJ1-1; TRBD1 matches 7 bases. V gave up 6 bases and J gave up 4 bases; unmatched junction bases: 11. The CDR3 runs 15 residues. CDR1 is LNHDA, CDR2 SQIVND, per germline (reference sequence). The CDR3 here is CASRPDRIVGTEAFF. The CDR3 DNA reads TGTGCCAGTAGGCCGGACAGGATCGTAGGCACTGAAGCTTTCTTT.